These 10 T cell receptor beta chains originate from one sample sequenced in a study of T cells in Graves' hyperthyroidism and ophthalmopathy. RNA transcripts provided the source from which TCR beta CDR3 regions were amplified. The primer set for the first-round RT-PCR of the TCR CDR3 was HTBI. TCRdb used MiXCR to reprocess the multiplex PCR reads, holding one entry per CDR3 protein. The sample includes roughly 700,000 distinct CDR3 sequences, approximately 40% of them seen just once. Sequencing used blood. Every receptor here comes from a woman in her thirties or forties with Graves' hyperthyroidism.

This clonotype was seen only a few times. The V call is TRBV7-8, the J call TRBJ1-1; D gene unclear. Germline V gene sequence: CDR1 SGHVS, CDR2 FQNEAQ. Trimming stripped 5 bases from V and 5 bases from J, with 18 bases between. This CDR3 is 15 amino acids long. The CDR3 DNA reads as TGTGCCAGCAGCCAAGATTTAAAAATCATAACTGAAGCTTTCTTT. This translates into CASSQDLKIITEAFF.

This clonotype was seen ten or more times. The CDR3 loop is CASSSDRGLISPLHF. CDR3 DNA sequence: TGTGCCAGCAGCTCGGACAGGGGGCTGATTTCACCCCTCCACTTT. The V and J genes are TRBV13 and TRBJ1-6; 11 positions agree with TRBD1. The junction had 5 bases not matched to a gene; V was cut back by 4 bases and J by 9 bases. Per germline, CDR1 PRHDT and CDR2 FYEKMQ (reference sequence). The CDR3 sequence is 15 residues long. Full variable domain (remainder filled in from reference TRBV13 and TRBJ1-6): AAGVIQSPRHLIKEKRETATLKCYPIPRHDTVYWYQQGPGQDPQFLISFYEKMQSDKGSIPDRFSAQQFSDYHSELNMSSLELGDSALYFCASSSDRGLISPLHFGNGTRLTVT.

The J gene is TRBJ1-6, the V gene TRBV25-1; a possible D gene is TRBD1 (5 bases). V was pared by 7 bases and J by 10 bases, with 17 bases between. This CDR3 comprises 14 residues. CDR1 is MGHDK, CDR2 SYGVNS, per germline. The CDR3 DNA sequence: TGTGCCAGCACCAACGGGGGGGTTTACTCACCCCTCCACTTT. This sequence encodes CASTNGGVYSPLHF.

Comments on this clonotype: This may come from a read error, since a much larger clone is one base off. CDR3 nucleotides: TGCGCCAGCAGCCAAGATCCGGGACGGGCTATACGTTTC. Translating gives CASSQDPGRAIRF. The V and J genes are TRBV4-1 and TRBJ1-6; perhaps TRBD1 as D (5 bases). This CDR3 has 13 residues. Per germline, CDR1 MGHRA and CDR2 YSYEKL.

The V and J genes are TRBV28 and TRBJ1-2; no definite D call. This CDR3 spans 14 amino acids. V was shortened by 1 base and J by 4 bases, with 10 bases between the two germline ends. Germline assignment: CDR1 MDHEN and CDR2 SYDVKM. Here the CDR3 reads CASSLYVGAYGYTF. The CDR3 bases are TGTGCCAGCAGTTTATATGTGGGCGCCTATGGCTACACCTTC.

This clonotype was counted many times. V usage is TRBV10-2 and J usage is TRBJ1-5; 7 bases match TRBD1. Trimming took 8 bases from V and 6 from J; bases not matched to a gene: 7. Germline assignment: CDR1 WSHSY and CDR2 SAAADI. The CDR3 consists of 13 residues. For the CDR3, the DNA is TGCGCCAGCGTAGACAGGGTAGGTCAGCCCCAGCATTTT. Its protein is CASVDRVGQPQHF.

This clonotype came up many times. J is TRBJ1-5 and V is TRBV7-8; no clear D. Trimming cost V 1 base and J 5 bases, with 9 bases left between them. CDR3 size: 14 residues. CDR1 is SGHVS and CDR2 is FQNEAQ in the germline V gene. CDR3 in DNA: TGTGCCAGCAGCTTAGTGATCCCAGATCAGCCCCAGCATTTT. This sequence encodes CASSLVIPDQPQHF.

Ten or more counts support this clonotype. CDR3 residues: CASSVGGILETQYF. CDR3 DNA: TGTGCCAGCAGCGTAGGGGGTATATTGGAGACCCAGTACTTC. The chain carries TRBV9 and TRBJ2-5; D is ambiguous. V was shortened by 0 bases and J by 5 bases, with 11 bases between the two germline ends. Looked up from germline, CDR1 is SGDLS and CDR2 is YYNGEE. The CDR3 extends over 14 amino acids. Supplemented by reference TRBV9 and TRBJ2-5, the full variable domain reads DSGVTQTPKHLITATGQRVTLRCSPRSGDLSVYWYQQSLDQGLQFLIQYYNGEERAKGNILERFSAQQFPDLHSELNLSSLELGDSALYFCASSVGGILETQYFGPGTRLLVL.

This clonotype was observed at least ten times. The CDR3 spells CSVGADYGYTF. The CDR3 DNA reads as TGCAGCGTTGGGGCAGACTATGGCTACACCTTC. The chain employs TRBV29-1 and TRBJ1-2; D uncertain. Per the germline V gene, CDR1 is SQVTM and CDR2 is ANQGSEA. The V end lost 4 bases, the J end lost 3 bases, and 6 bases lay between the germline ends. This CDR3 has 11 amino acids. Drawing the rest from reference TRBV29-1 and TRBJ1-2, the complete variable domain is SAVISQKPSRDICQRGTSLTIQCQVDSQVTMMFWYRQQPGQSLTLIATANQGSEATYESGFVIDKFPISRPNLTFSTLTVSNMSPEDSSIYLCSVGADYGYTFGSGTRLTVV.

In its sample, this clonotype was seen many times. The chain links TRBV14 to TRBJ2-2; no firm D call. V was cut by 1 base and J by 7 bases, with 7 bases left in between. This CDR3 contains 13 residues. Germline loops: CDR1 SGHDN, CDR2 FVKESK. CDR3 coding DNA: TGTGCCAGCAGCCAAGCCCGAGACGGGGAGCTGTTTTTT. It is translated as CASSQARDGELFF. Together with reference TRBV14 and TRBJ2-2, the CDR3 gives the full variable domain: EAGVTQFPSHSVIEKGQTVTLRCDPISGHDNLYWYRRVMGKEIKFLLHFVKESKQDESGMPNNRFLAERTGGTYSTLKVQPAELEDSGVYFCASSQARDGELFFGEGSRLTVL.